This T cell receptor (beta chain) was identified during a study of T cells after posttransplantation cyclophosphamide. Overall study results and limits: Blood and skin or GI T cell repertoires showed limited TRB overlap. Later post-transplant blood repertoires were often dominated by donor CD8+ memory clones. After PTCy, TRB diversity resembled that of CNI/methotrexate controls.

With respect to this clone: Antigen: not known.

On the day of bone marrow donation, the related graft donor provided peripheral blood. The V segment lost 0 bases and the J segment 2 bases; nucleotides outside the gene matches: 3. CDR1 is SGHKS and CDR2 is YYEKEE in the germline V gene (reference sequence). The CDR3 runs to 15 residues. Sequencing used immunoSEQ multiplex PCR; TCRdb keeps in-frame clones, though not all of them. Of under 75,000 clones listed, about 93% are singletons. The sequence was collected from a young woman in good health and a related stem cell transplant donor. The source material was PBMCs. V is TRBV5-5 and J is TRBJ2-3, with 7 bases fitting TRBD1. CDR3 sequence (DNA): TGTGCCAGCAGCTTGGGGACAGGTAACACAGATACGCAGTATTTT. Protein: CASSLGTGNTDTQYF.